These 29 T cell receptor beta chains originate from one sample sequenced in a study of PD-L1 blockade in urothelial cancer. Clones were read by immunoSEQ multiplex PCR, and TCRdb kept only the in-frame ones, dropping some. The table shows about 43,000 clones, with 88% occurring only once. Material: PBMCs, obtained around atezolizumab (anti-PD-L1) treatment. The receptors shown here come from a woman aged 60-70 years with urothelial cancer.

The chain couples TRBV18 to TRBJ1-4, with D unclear. The V and J ends lost 3 bases and 13 bases respectively, with 12 bases between them. CDR1 is KGHSH and CDR2 is LQKENI in the germline V gene. The CDR3 is 12 residues long. The CDR3 region is CASSPRRGGLFF. Here the CDR3 DNA reads TGTGCCAGCTCACCTAGGCGAGGTGGACTGTTTTTT.

The chain couples TRBV6-5 to TRBJ2-7, with D maybe TRBD2 (5 bases). The germline CDR1 and CDR2 sequences are MNHEY and SVGAGI. The V and J ends lost 0 bases and 6 bases respectively, with 12 bases between them. CDR3 length: 14 amino acids. CDR3 DNA: TGTGCCAGCAGTTACTCGAGAACAGAGGGCGAGCAGTACTTC. This encodes CASSYSRTEGEQYF.

The chain links TRBV16 to TRBJ2-7; 8 bases map to TRBD2. Germline V CDR1 and CDR2: KGHSY, FQNENV. Losses at the gene ends were 9 bases for V and 0 bases for J; bases not matched to a gene: 13. This CDR3 has 16 residues. The CDR3: CASYHPGGKSSYEQYF. CDR3 nucleotide sequence: TGTGCCAGTTACCACCCGGGGGGGAAAAGCTCCTACGAGCAGTACTTC.

J is TRBJ2-3 and V is TRBV5-5; TRBD2 aligns across 9 bases. Trimming at V came to 0 bases and at J to 5 bases, leaving 7 bases not matched to a gene. The germline V gene encodes CDR1 SGHKS and CDR2 YYEKEE (reference sequence). CDR3 length: 16 amino acids. CDR3 bases: TGTGCCAGCAGCTTGGCCCCTAGCGGGGCGTTAGATACGCAGTATTTT. Translation gives CASSLAPSGALDTQYF.

The chain carries TRBV5-6 and TRBJ2-4; 8 bases agree with TRBD1. Germline values: CDR1 SGHDT, CDR2 YYEEEE. This CDR3 comprises 14 residues. Unmatched junction bases numbered 7, after V lost 3 bases and J lost 8 bases. The CDR3 DNA reads TGTGCCAGCAGCTCCTCGGACAGGGAGGACATTCAGTACTTC. It translates to CASSSSDREDIQYF.

This sequence joins TRBV11-3 and TRBJ2-2, with 8 bases identical to TRBD1. Germline-derived CDR1 and CDR2 are SGHNT and YENEEA. This CDR3 has 18 amino acids. The V segment lost 2 bases and the J segment 6 bases; nucleotides outside the gene matches: 14. In DNA form, the CDR3 reads TGTGCCAGCAGCTTATCGACAGGGGTTGGACTCGGCGCCGGGGAGCTGTTTTTT. This translates into CASSLSTGVGLGAGELFF.

The gene calls are TRBV4-1 and TRBJ2-7; TRBD1 agrees at 7 bases. Losses at the gene ends were 2 bases for V and 2 bases for J; bases not matched to a gene: 12. The CDR3 spans 17 residues. From germline, CDR1 is MGHRA and CDR2 YSYEKL. The CDR3 here is CASSQPSHGQATYEQYF. In DNA, the CDR3 is TGCGCCAGCAGCCAACCATCCCATGGACAGGCTACCTACGAGCAGTACTTC.

V gene TRBV4-3 combines with J gene TRBJ2-1; 7 bases agree with TRBD2. The CDR3 sequence is 22 residues long. J lost 4 bases, V lost 0 bases, and 24 bases had no gene match. Germline V lookup: CDR1 LGHNA, CDR2 YSLEER. In DNA form, the CDR3 reads TGCGCCAGCAGCCAAGATGAAATTTTCTCCATGATGCGGGAGAGCAGATACAATGAGCAGTTCTTC. Translating gives CASSQDEIFSMMRESRYNEQFF.

The chain has TRBV7-2 and TRBJ2-7; D is perhaps TRBD2 (5 bases). Per the germline V gene, CDR1 is SGHTA and CDR2 is FQGNSA. This CDR3 comprises 14 residues. V dropped 2 bases and J dropped 3 bases, with 11 bases sitting between them. CDR3 nucleotide sequence: TGTGCCAGCAGCTTAAACGCCGGGGACTACGAGCAGTACTTC. Translation: CASSLNAGDYEQYF.

The genes are TRBV27 and TRBJ1-4; D remains ambiguous. The V gene lost 7 bases and the J gene lost 4 bases, with 13 bases spanning the gap. The CDR3 is 14 residues long. Germline CDR1 and CDR2: MNHEY and SMNVEV (reference sequence). CDR3 DNA: TGTGCCAGCAAACCTCATCACGGTAATGAAAAACTGTTTTTT. Encoded protein: CASKPHHGNEKLFF.

This clone has a single count. The V gene is TRBV6-5, the J gene TRBJ2-7; 10 nucleotides match TRBD1. Germline assignment: CDR1 MNHEY and CDR2 SVGAGI. CDR3 length: 16 amino acids. Trimming at V came to 4 bases and at J to 4 bases, leaving 10 bases not matched to a gene. This CDR3 is CASSFPRQGAVYEQYF. The DNA of the CDR3 is TGTGCCAGCAGTTTCCCGAGACAGGGGGCTGTATACGAGCAGTACTTC.

The chain employs TRBV5-6 and TRBJ1-2; 7 bases line up with TRBD1. Germline lookup yields CDR1 SGHDT and CDR2 YYEEEE. V lost 7 bases to trimming and J lost 3 bases; unmatched junction nucleotides: 6. The CDR3 contains 13 residues. CDR3 region: CASPEGADYGYTF. The CDR3, as DNA: TGTGCCAGCCCCGAGGGGGCCGACTATGGCTACACCTTC.

The V and J genes are TRBV19 and TRBJ1-2; 10 bases align to TRBD1. V was pared by 7 bases and J by 13 bases, with 15 bases of the junction left unmatched. CDR1 is LNHDA, CDR2 SQIVND, per germline (reference sequence). CDR3 length equals 14 residues. CDR3: CASNPRDRGTPGTF. As DNA, the CDR3 is TGTGCCAGTAATCCCCGGGACAGGGGCACGCCGGGCACCTTC.

The chain links TRBV28 to TRBJ2-1; D is undetermined. The CDR3 runs 14 residues. Trimming cost V 5 bases and J 1 base, with 9 bases left between them. Germline loops: CDR1 MDHEN, CDR2 SYDVKM. The CDR3 reads CASSEPGSYNEQFF. In DNA form, the CDR3 reads TGTGCCAGCAGTGAGCCCGGTTCCTACAATGAGCAGTTCTTC.

The chain is built from TRBV19 and TRBJ2-5; no clear D gene. Germline V gene sequence: CDR1 LNHDA, CDR2 SQIVND (reference sequence). This CDR3 comprises 12 residues. Trimming shortened V by 0 bases and J by 3 bases, and 2 bases separated the two germline ends. The CDR3 region has the DNA TGTGCCAGTAGTATAGATAAAGAGACCCAGTACTTC. It translates to CASSIDKETQYF.

The gene calls are TRBV4-1 and TRBJ1-6, with unresolved D. The CDR3 extends over 21 amino acids. Germline V gene sequence: CDR1 MGHRA, CDR2 YSYEKL. Trimming removed 0 bases from V and 2 bases from J, with 23 bases in between. CDR3: CASSQDFPTRGFGAYNSPLHF. In DNA, the CDR3 is TGCGCCAGCAGCCAAGATTTCCCAACACGGGGATTTGGCGCCTATAATTCACCCCTCCACTTT.

The V gene is TRBV7-2, the J gene TRBJ2-7; D is possibly TRBD2 (6 bases). This CDR3 comprises 13 residues. In germline, CDR1 is SGHTA, CDR2 FQGNSA. V shed 5 bases and J shed 4 bases, with 12 bases lying between them. In DNA, the CDR3 is TGTGCCAGCAGCCGAACCGGGACTTACGAGCAGTACTTC. This codes for CASSRTGTYEQYF.

This clone was seen a single time. V is TRBV18 and J is TRBJ1-1, with D uncertain. Trimming took 7 bases from V and 3 from J, leaving 9 bases between them. The CDR3 loop spans 12 amino acids. Germline loops: CDR1 KGHSH, CDR2 LQKENI. The CDR3 sequence is CASFSRDTEAFF. As DNA, the CDR3 is TGTGCCAGCTTTTCCCGGGACACTGAAGCTTTCTTT.

The chain uses TRBV28 and TRBJ1-5, with a weak D call TRBD1 (5 bases). V gave up 1 base and J gave up 3 bases, with 10 bases separating them. The CDR3 loop spans 15 amino acids. Per the germline V gene, CDR1 is MDHEN and CDR2 is SYDVKM. CDR3 region: CASSLLSGLNQPQHF. In DNA form, the CDR3 reads TGTGCCAGCAGTTTATTGTCAGGGCTCAATCAGCCCCAGCATTTT.

The V and J genes are TRBV6-6 and TRBJ2-7; perhaps TRBD2 as D (5 bases). Germline assignment: CDR1 MNHNY and CDR2 SVGAGI (reference sequence). The CDR3 contains 12 residues. The CDR3 nucleotides are TGTGCGAGATGGAAGGGAGCCAAAGAGCAGTACTTC. Amino acids: CARWKGAKEQYF.

The J gene is TRBJ2-3, the V gene TRBV5-1; TRBD2 agrees at 10 bases. With V trimmed by 0 bases and J by 2 bases, 6 bases remained unmatched. This CDR3 spans 17 amino acids. The V gene's germline CDR1 is SGHRS and CDR2 YFSETQ. Here the CDR3 reads CASSLALTSGATDTQYF. DNA of the CDR3: TGCGCCAGCAGCTTGGCACTAACTAGCGGGGCCACAGATACGCAGTATTTT.

V usage is TRBV7-2 and J usage is TRBJ1-3, with D maybe TRBD1 (6 bases). The CDR3 sequence is 16 residues long. Germline CDR1 reads SGHTA; CDR2 reads FQGNSA. The V end was cut by 2 bases, the J end by 3 bases, with 14 bases between. The CDR3 loop reads CASSLPGQNYGNTIYF. In nucleotides, the CDR3 is TGTGCCAGCAGCTTACCTGGACAGAACTATGGAAACACCATATATTTT. Looking up the rest from reference TRBV7-2 and TRBJ1-3 gives the full variable domain: GAGVSQSPSNKVTEKGKDVELRCDPISGHTALYWYRQSLGQGLEFLIYFQGNSAPDKSGLPSDRFSAERTGGSVSTLTIQRTQQEDSAVYLCASSLPGQNYGNTIYFGEGSWLTVV.

CDR3 DNA sequence: TGTGCCAGCAGTCAAAATCCGGGACAGAGTAATGAAAAACTGTTTTTT. The encoded protein is CASSQNPGQSNEKLFF. The chain has TRBV6-7 and TRBJ1-4, with TRBD1 matching 7 bases. TRBV6-7 counts as an open reading frame of uncertain function. The CDR3 runs to 16 residues. After removal of 5 bases from V and 4 bases from J, the junction contained 10 bases not matched to a gene.

The CDR3, as DNA: TGTGCCAGCAGTTACTCGAGTTTGGGGGAGGATCAGCCCCAGCATTTT. Its protein is CASSYSSLGEDQPQHF. The chain carries TRBV6-6 and TRBJ1-5; D might be TRBD1 (5 bases). V lost 0 bases, J lost 5 bases, and 14 bases lay in between. Germline loops: CDR1 MNHNY, CDR2 SVGAGI (reference sequence). The CDR3 loop spans 16 amino acids.

The gene calls are TRBV11-2 and TRBJ2-7, with D possibly matching TRBD1 (6 bases). Germline CDR1 reads SGHAT; CDR2 reads FQNNGV. Between the trimmed V and J ends, which lost 5 bases and 0 bases, there was a span of 11 bases. The CDR3 length is 14 residues. The CDR3 sequence: CASSRDRTSYEQYF. In DNA form, the CDR3 reads TGTGCCAGCAGCCGAGACAGGACCTCCTACGAGCAGTACTTC. The full variable domain, in which reference TRBV11-2 and TRBJ2-7 provide the parts outside the CDR3, is EAGVAQSPRYKIIEKRQSVAFWCNPISGHATLYWYQQILGQGPKLLIQFQNNGVVDDSQLPKDRFSAERLKGVDSTLKIQPAKLEDSAVYLCASSRDRTSYEQYFGPGTRLTVT.

The gene calls are TRBV7-2 and TRBJ2-1, with a weak D call TRBD2 (5 bases). CDR1 and CDR2 from the germline V gene are SGHTA and FQGNSA. V lost 3 bases and J 6 bases, leaving 9 bases between the germline ends. The CDR3 is 13 residues long. In DNA form, the CDR3 reads TGTGCCAGCAGCTTTCGCACTAGCAATGAGCAGTTCTTC. Protein product: CASSFRTSNEQFF. The full variable domain, with the rest looked up from reference TRBV7-2 and TRBJ2-1, is GAGVSQSPSNKVTEKGKDVELRCDPISGHTALYWYRQSLGQGLEFLIYFQGNSAPDKSGLPSDRFSAERTGGSVSTLTIQRTQQEDSAVYLCASSFRTSNEQFFGPGTRLTVL.

V gene TRBV7-2 combines with J gene TRBJ2-6, with a tentative D call TRBD2 (6 bases). This CDR3 is 15 amino acids long. CDR1 is SGHTA, CDR2 FQGNSA, per germline. With 3 bases removed from V and 3 bases from J, the gap between germline ends came to 9 bases. CDR3 coding DNA: TGTGCCAGCAGCTTCGGGGGTAGTGGGGCCAACGTCCTGACTTTC. Protein: CASSFGGSGANVLTF. Full variable domain (rest looked up from reference TRBV7-2 and TRBJ2-6): GAGVSQSPSNKVTEKGKDVELRCDPISGHTALYWYRQSLGQGLEFLIYFQGNSAPDKSGLPSDRFSAERTGGSVSTLTIQRTQQEDSAVYLCASSFGGSGANVLTFGAGSRLTVL.

The rearrangement links TRBV9 to TRBJ2-7; D remains ambiguous. Per the germline V gene, CDR1 is SGDLS and CDR2 is YYNGEE. V dropped 6 bases and J dropped 0 bases, with 16 bases sitting between them. The CDR3 sequence is 15 residues long. DNA for the CDR3: TGTGCCAGCACCCCCGATGCGGTTTTCTCCTACGAGCAGTACTTC. Residues: CASTPDAVFSYEQYF. Variable domain in full (rest from reference TRBV9 and TRBJ2-7): DSGVTQTPKHLITATGQRVTLRCSPRSGDLSVYWYQQSLDQGLQFLIQYYNGEERAKGNILERFSAQQFPDLHSELNLSSLELGDSALYFCASTPDAVFSYEQYFGPGTRLTVT.

This chain connects TRBV18 to TRBJ1-1, with a possible D match to TRBD1 (6 bases). The germline V and J ends were trimmed by 1 base and 0 bases, with 15 bases remaining between them. Germline values: CDR1 KGHSH, CDR2 LQKENI. The CDR3 spans 17 residues. CDR3 sequence: CASSPLGQTSLNTEAFF. In nucleotides, the CDR3 is TGTGCCAGCTCACCACTCGGACAGACCTCCTTGAACACTGAAGCTTTCTTT.